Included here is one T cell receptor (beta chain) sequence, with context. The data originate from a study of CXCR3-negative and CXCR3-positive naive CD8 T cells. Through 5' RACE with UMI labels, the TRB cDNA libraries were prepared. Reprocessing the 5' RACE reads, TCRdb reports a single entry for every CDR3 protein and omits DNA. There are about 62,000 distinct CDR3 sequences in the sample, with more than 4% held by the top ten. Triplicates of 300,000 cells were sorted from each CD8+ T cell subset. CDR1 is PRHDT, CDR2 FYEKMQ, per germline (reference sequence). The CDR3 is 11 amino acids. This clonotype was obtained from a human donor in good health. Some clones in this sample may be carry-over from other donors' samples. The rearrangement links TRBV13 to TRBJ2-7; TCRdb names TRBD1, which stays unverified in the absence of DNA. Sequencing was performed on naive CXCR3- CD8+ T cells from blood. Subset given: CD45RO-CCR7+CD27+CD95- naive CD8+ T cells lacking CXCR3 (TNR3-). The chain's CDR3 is CASSPLTEQYF.